The TCR beta chain described here comes from a study of cytomegalovirus exposure and HLA in healthy donors. General study results and limits: An ancestry cluster, one associated with Asian ancestry, reportedly showed fewer N-insertions than the approximately 670-donor mean in a later analysis.

Both 60 Vbeta primers and 13 Jbeta primers went into the PCR. Assay used: immunoSEQ multiplex PCR; TCRdb lists only in-frame clones, some missing. The sample lists more than 95,000 clones, about three quarters occurring once. Nominally healthy donors provided the samples, though records likely missed some immune exposures. This clone was seen just once. Its cognate antigen is unknown. The V and J ends lost 5 bases and 10 bases respectively, with 15 bases between them. Germline V lookup: CDR1 SGHTA, CDR2 FQGTGA. The CDR3 sequence is 13 residues long. Sequencing was done on a sample of PBMCs. The V gene is TRBV7-3, the J gene TRBJ2-1, with D maybe TRBD1 (6 bases). This receptor was taken from a woman in her 40s in good health and CMV-seropositive. Here the CDR3 reads CASSKEPGTEQFF. The CDR3 bases are TGTGCCAGCAGCAAAGAGCCCGGGACAGAGCAGTTCTTC.